These T cell receptor beta chains were read from a single sample in a study of cytomegalovirus exposure and HLA in healthy donors. Assay used: immunoSEQ multiplex PCR; TCRdb lists only in-frame clones, some missing. The data contain about 200,000 clones, around 79% of them singletons. The sample consisted of PBMCs. The source of these receptors is a male donor in good health and CMV-seropositive. Each CDR3 is given with its conserved first and last residue. Fields, in order: D gene, J gene, clone size, V gene, CDR3 DNA, CDR3 protein. A D gene is named only where the DNA matches it firmly. The listing skips clone size in some rows; elsewhere it reads once, few, many or a size class.

. | TRBJ2-7 | . | TRBV7-9 | TGTGCCAGCAGCTCTGCGTCCTACGAGCAGTACTTC | CASSSASYEQYF
. | TRBJ1-6 | . | TRBV6-4 | TGTGCCAGCCGGGACAACAATTCACCCCTCCACTTT | CASRDNNSPLHF
. | TRBJ2-7 | . | TRBV7-6 | TGTGCCAGCAGCACCCAGGGCAGGGGTCCCACCTACGAGCAGTACTTC | CASSTQGRGPTYEQYF
. | TRBJ1-2 | few | TRBV7-9 | TGTGCCAGCAGCTTAGGAGAGTATGGCTACACCTTC | CASSLGEYGYTF
. | TRBJ2-4 | . | TRBV7-3 | TGTGTCTCGGGGTTCAAAAACATTCAGTACTTC | CVSGFKNIQYF
TRBD2 | TRBJ2-1 | . | TRBV27 | TGTGCCAGCCGCTCTAGCGGGATGGGAACTGAGCAGTTCTTC | CASRSSGMGTEQFF
TRBD2 | TRBJ2-7 | once | TRBV2 | TGTGCCAGCACCCAACTAGCGGGAGGGTCCTACGAGCAGTACTTC | CASTQLAGGSYEQYF
TRBD2 | TRBJ2-5 | . | TRBV7-2 | TGTGCCAGCAGCTTATGGACGGGACTAGCGTCCCAAGAGACCCAGTACTTC | CASSLWTGLASQETQYF
TRBD2 | TRBJ2-1 | . | TRBV4-3 | TGCGCCAGCAGCCAGGGCTCTAGCGGGCAAGCCTACAATGAGCAGTTCTTC | CASSQGSSGQAYNEQFF
TRBD2 | TRBJ2-1 | . | TRBV4-3 | TGCGCCAGCAGCCACGCACTACGGACTAGCGGGGGGGCCCCGCGGTTCTTC | CASSHALRTSGGAPRFF
TRBD1 | TRBJ1-2 | . | TRBV7-9 | TGTGCCAGCAGCTGCCCCCAGGGGGCGCTTTATGGCTACACCTTC | CASSCPQGALYGYTF
. | TRBJ1-5 | . | TRBV7-2 | TGTGCCAGCAGCCTTTCCCCCAATCAGCCCCAGCATTTT | CASSLSPNQPQHF
. | TRBJ1-2 | . | TRBV28 | TGTGCCAGCAGCTCCAACAGTAACTATGGCTACACCTTC | CASSSNSNYGYTF
. | TRBJ1-2 | . | TRBV6-5 | TGTGCCAGCAGGAGATCTCGGAGTGGCGGGGGCTACACCTTC | CASRRSRSGGGYTF
TRBD2 | TRBJ2-1 | . | TRBV7-2 | TGTGCCAGCAGCTCTAGCGGGGTGAACGGTGAGCAGTTCTTC | CASSSSGVNGEQFF
. | TRBJ2-3 | . | TRBV7-6 | TGTGCCAGCAGCTTAGCGCGGAGCGGAGATACGCAGTATTTT | CASSLARSGDTQYF